These 13 T cell receptor beta chains originate from one sample sequenced in a study of T cell repertoires in cytomegalovirus infection. One entry per CDR3 protein, called by TCRdb with MiXCR from the reads. In the table there are roughly 500,000 distinct CDR3 sequences, approximately 10% of which are singletons. The sample comprised PBMCs. The receptor set was obtained from a human donor in good health (CMV status not recorded). Some clones in this sample may be carry-over from other donors' samples.

This clonotype was detected only a few times. The J gene is TRBJ2-3, the V gene TRBV2; no clear D gene. Trimming took 7 bases from V and 0 from J, leaving 8 bases between them. CDR3 length: 13 residues. The V gene's germline CDR1 is SNHLY and CDR2 FYNNEI. Written as DNA, the CDR3 is TGTGCCAGCAAGGGATCTAGCACAGATACGCAGTATTTT. This sequence encodes CASKGSSTDTQYF.

The chain recombines TRBV10-3 with TRBJ2-3; D call uncertain. The ends were cut back, 3 bases at V and 1 base at J, with 14 bases in the middle. This CDR3 comprises 16 residues. CDR1 and CDR2 (germline): ENHRY, SYGVKD. CDR3 in DNA: TGTGCCATCAGTGAAGGGAAGTTGGAACGCACAGATACGCAGTATTTT. This gives the protein CAISEGKLERTDTQYF.

This clonotype has at least ten counts. The chain employs TRBV20-1 and TRBJ2-2; a possible D gene is TRBD1 (5 bases). Per germline, CDR1 DFQATT and CDR2 SNEGSKA (reference sequence). This CDR3 is 14 amino acids long. V was clipped by 5 bases and J by 2 bases, with 12 bases between them. The CDR3 bases are TGCAGTGCTCAAACAGGAGTTAACACCGGGGAGCTGTTTTTT. Translated, it gives CSAQTGVNTGELFF.

The chain recombines TRBV25-1 with TRBJ2-7; tentatively, D is TRBD2 (6 bases). Per germline, CDR1 MGHDK and CDR2 SYGVNS. The length of the CDR3 is 13 residues. Trimming removed 7 bases from V and 7 bases from J, with 17 bases in between. The CDR3 nucleotides are TGTGCCAGCACCAGCGGAAGTCGGGGGGAGCAGTACTTC. Translation gives CASTSGSRGEQYF.

Ten or more counts support this clonotype. The V gene is TRBV7-6, the J gene TRBJ2-3; TRBD2 agrees at 9 bases. There are 16 residues in the CDR3. Germline V lookup: CDR1 SGHVS, CDR2 FNYEAQ. Trimming at V came to 1 base and at J to 6 bases, leaving 8 bases not matched to a gene. The CDR3 protein is CASSLEAGGPADTQYF. The CDR3 nucleotides are TGTGCCAGCAGCTTAGAGGCGGGGGGGCCCGCCGATACGCAGTATTTT.

At least ten counts were recorded for this clonotype. This chain joins TRBV6-1 and TRBJ2-7; 9 nucleotides align to TRBD2. The CDR3 is 15 amino acids. The V gene end was trimmed by 6 bases and the J gene end by 1 base; junction bases not matched to a gene: 7. The V gene's germline CDR1 is MNHNS and CDR2 SASEGT. The CDR3 loop is CASSREAGGSYEQYF. CDR3 nucleotides: TGTGCCAGCAGCCGTGAAGCGGGAGGATCCTACGAGCAGTACTTC.

The J gene is TRBJ2-3, the V gene TRBV20-1; no clear D. V gave up 1 base and J gave up 5 bases, with 25 bases separating them. CDR3 length equals 18 residues. The germline V gene has CDR1 DFQATT and CDR2 SNEGSKA (reference sequence). The CDR3 reads CSARVHRVAGSREDTQYF. In DNA form, the CDR3 reads TGCAGTGCTAGAGTTCATCGGGTAGCTGGCTCAAGGGAAGATACGCAGTATTTT.

The genes are TRBV15 and TRBJ1-1; no clear D gene. The CDR3 has 15 amino acids. V lost 1 base to trimming and J lost 6 bases, with 15 bases between them. Germline lookup yields CDR1 LNHNV and CDR2 YYDKDF (reference sequence). The CDR3 DNA reads as TGTGCCACCAGCAGAGTAGGCATACTCGCGTCTGAAGCTTTCTTT. As protein: CATSRVGILASEAFF.

This clonotype was counted many times. The CDR3 region is CASSDGGGSPTNEKLFF. The CDR3 DNA reads as TGTGCCAGCAGTGACGGTGGAGGGTCGCCAACTAATGAAAAACTGTTTTTT. The chain has TRBV2 and TRBJ1-4; no firm D call. The germline V gene has CDR1 SNHLY and CDR2 FYNNEI. V lost 3 bases, J lost 0 bases, and 14 bases lay in between. The CDR3 has 17 residues.

This clonotype was observed at least ten times. This chain joins TRBV5-4 and TRBJ1-6; TRBD1 matches at 10 bases. This CDR3 spans 14 amino acids. The trim removed 7 bases at V and 9 bases at J, leaving 7 bases unmatched. Germline lookup yields CDR1 SGHNT and CDR2 YYREEE (reference sequence). The CDR3 region has the DNA TGTGCCAGCTCCCAGGGACAGGGGACTTCACCCCTCCACTTT. Amino acids: CASSQGQGTSPLHF.

This clonotype was picked up many times. This rearrangement joins TRBV20-1 to TRBJ2-2; 8 nucleotides line up with TRBD2. J gave up 5 bases and V 0 bases, and 8 bases lay outside the gene matches. The V gene's germline CDR1 is DFQATT and CDR2 SNEGSKA (reference sequence). The CDR3 sequence is 16 residues long. The chain's CDR3 is CSARDSSGSKTGELFF. In DNA, the CDR3 is TGCAGTGCTAGAGATTCCAGCGGGAGCAAAACCGGGGAGCTGTTTTTT.

The chain recombines TRBV7-9 with TRBJ1-4, with 7 bases fitting TRBD1. Germline V gene lookup returns CDR1 SEHNR and CDR2 FQNEAQ (reference sequence). CDR3 length: 15 amino acids. J gave up 5 bases and V 5 bases, and 8 bases lay outside the gene matches. CDR3 residues: CASSPTRDRNEKLFF. CDR3 coding DNA: TGTGCCAGCAGCCCAACCCGGGACAGAAATGAAAAACTGTTTTTT.

The CDR3: CASSFRLAGLNNEQFF. The CDR3 nucleotides are TGTGCCAGCAGCTTCCGACTAGCGGGGTTAAACAATGAGCAGTTCTTC. The chain links TRBV7-8 to TRBJ2-1; 11 nucleotides line up with TRBD2. Losses at the gene ends were 3 bases for V and 5 bases for J; bases not matched to a gene: 6. This CDR3 region has 16 residues. Germline V gene data show CDR1 as SGHVS and CDR2 as FQNEAQ.